This T cell receptor beta chain came from a study of cytomegalovirus exposure and HLA in healthy donors. As for the study in general: Findings of an earlier analysis included under 140 million unique TCR beta sequences from 180 million or so T cells.

PCR involved 60 Vbeta and 13 Jbeta primers. Generated by immunoSEQ multiplex PCR, the TCRdb table keeps only in-frame clones and is missing some. The data show about 98,000 clones, around 86% seen once. The V and J ends lost 3 bases and 1 base respectively, with 13 bases between them. The CDR3 spans 15 residues. CDR1 and CDR2 from the germline V gene are SGHRS and YFSETQ. The sample consisted of PBMCs. The chain couples TRBV5-1 to TRBJ1-1; the D is unclear. This TCR came from a female donor in good health and CMV-seropositive. This CDR3 reads CASSSHTGENTEAFF. The CDR3 bases are TGCGCCAGCAGCTCCCACACCGGGGAGAACACTGAAGCTTTCTTT.